The 5 T cell receptor beta chains presented below share a single source sample, sequenced in a study of T cell responses to AZD1222 COVID-19 vaccine. Profiled with immunoSEQ multiplex PCR; TCRdb holds only in-frame clones, not every one. The sample has about 93,000 clones, roughly 90% seen once. Sequencing used peripheral blood, obtained on day 0 of MenACWY control vaccination. The receptors derive from an adult in good health.

The chain links TRBV29-1 to TRBJ2-2, with 9 bases identical to TRBD2. With 7 bases clipped from V and 4 bases from J, the junction kept 4 bases outside the gene matches. The CDR3 consists of 13 residues. Germline CDR1 and CDR2: SQVTM and ANQGSEA. DNA of the CDR3: TGCAGCGCAGCGGGGGGAGGCACCGGGGAGCTGTTTTTT. It yields the protein CSAAGGGTGELFF.

J is TRBJ1-2 and V is TRBV7-8, with D unresolved. The CDR3 covers 15 residues. Germline lookup yields CDR1 SGHVS and CDR2 FQNEAQ. V was pared by 1 base and J by 3 bases, with 12 bases between. The CDR3 is CASSLVGGSHYGYTF. The CDR3 DNA sequence: TGTGCCAGCAGCTTAGTGGGTGGTTCGCACTATGGCTACACCTTC.

This rearrangement joins TRBV7-9 to TRBJ1-1, with D perhaps TRBD1 (6 bases). Trimming left V 4 bases short and J 0 bases short, with 15 bases between. This CDR3 region has 16 residues. The V gene's germline CDR1 is SEHNR and CDR2 FQNEAQ (reference sequence). The CDR3: CASSSAGHDLNTEAFF. DNA of the CDR3: TGTGCCAGCAGCTCCGCGGGACACGATTTGAACACTGAAGCTTTCTTT.

The chain couples TRBV5-4 to TRBJ1-6; tentative D call: TRBD1 (6 bases). Between the trimmed V and J ends, which lost 0 bases and 2 bases, there was a span of 6 bases. Germline lookup yields CDR1 SGHNT and CDR2 YYREEE (reference sequence). This CDR3 region has 15 residues. CDR3 region: CASSLDRAYNSPLHF. CDR3 sequence (DNA): TGTGCCAGCAGCTTGGACAGGGCCTATAATTCACCCCTCCACTTT.

The chain uses TRBV15 and TRBJ1-1, with D hard to call. Trimming took 4 bases from V and 1 from J, leaving 10 bases between them. The CDR3 contains 14 residues. Germline V lookup: CDR1 LNHNV, CDR2 YYDKDF (reference sequence). For the CDR3, the DNA is TGTGCCACCAGCACCCCGGGCCAGAACACTGAAGCTTTCTTT. It yields the protein CATSTPGQNTEAFF.